Listed here are 29 T cell receptor beta chains from one sample, sequenced in a study of T cell repertoires in cytomegalovirus infection. For these TCRs, the target antigens are not known. One entry per CDR3 protein results from TCRdb running MiXCR on the reads. The sample lists some 560,000 distinct CDR3 sequences, approximately 40% seen once, with 40% to 60% in the top ten. Sequences were derived from cultured PBMCs, sampled from culture after CMV antigen stimulation. These receptors were taken from a human donor in good health (CMV status not recorded). Some clones in this sample may be carry-over from other donors' samples.

V is TRBV6-1 and J is TRBJ2-7; D may be TRBD1 (6 bases). Germline CDR1 is MNHNS and CDR2 is SASEGT. The CDR3 loop spans 15 amino acids. Trimming pared 7 bases from V and 6 bases from J, leaving 22 bases between. CDR3: CASTPGTPRYVEQYF. In DNA form, the CDR3 reads TGTGCCAGCACCCCAGGGACACCTCGTTATGTCGAGCAGTACTTC.

V and J are TRBV5-5 and TRBJ1-1; D gene uncertain. Germline V gene lookup returns CDR1 SGHKS and CDR2 YYEKEE (reference sequence). CDR3 size: 13 residues. Trimming left V 1 base short and J 6 bases short, with 10 bases between. CDR3 protein: CASSLTLIAEAFF. The CDR3, as DNA: TGTGCCAGCAGCTTGACACTTATCGCTGAAGCTTTCTTT.

This clonotype occurred a few times. J is TRBJ1-2 and V is TRBV20-1; no firm D call. The CDR3 consists of 10 residues. V lost 7 bases, J lost 7 bases, and 10 bases lay in between. CDR1 DFQATT and CDR2 SNEGSKA come from the germline V gene (reference sequence). DNA of the CDR3: TGCAGTGGTGTTGGTGGTGGCTACACCTTC. Its protein product is CSGVGGGYTF.

The chain has TRBV15 and TRBJ2-5; tentative D call: TRBD2 (6 bases). Germline CDR1 LNHNV, CDR2 YYDKDF (reference sequence). Trimming took off 5 bases at V and 5 bases at J, with 9 bases between the two ends. This CDR3 comprises 12 residues. CDR3 sequence reads: CATSRGMETQYF. The CDR3 nucleotides are TGTGCCACCAGCCGCGGGATGGAGACCCAGTACTTC.

This clonotype was counted a single time. The J gene is TRBJ2-7, the V gene TRBV19, with TRBD1 matching 8 bases. Trimming at V came to 3 bases and at J to 1 base, leaving 8 bases not matched to a gene. The CDR3 consists of 16 residues. Germline CDR1 and CDR2: LNHDA and SQIVND (reference sequence). The CDR3: CASSIRPGGRSYEQYF. CDR3 sequence (DNA): TGTGCCAGTAGTATCCGGCCAGGGGGCCGATCCTACGAGCAGTACTTC.

This clonotype was found a few times. The CDR3, as DNA: TGTGCCAGCAGCTCCTCCCGGACAGAAAAACTGTTTTTT. Protein sequence: CASSSSRTEKLFF. This sequence joins TRBV7-6 and TRBJ1-4; D possibly corresponds to TRBD1 (5 bases). Trimming stripped 4 bases from V and 8 bases from J, with 11 bases between. CDR1 is SGHVS and CDR2 is FNYEAQ in the germline V gene. The CDR3 length is 13 residues.

This clonotype was counted between two and nine times. V and J are TRBV7-2 and TRBJ1-3; no clear D. Germline CDR1 is SGHTA and CDR2 is FQGNSA. Between the trimmed V and J ends, which lost 5 bases and 2 bases, there was a span of 10 bases. The CDR3 sequence is 14 residues long. The CDR3 DNA reads TGTGCCAGCAGCCCCTTTACTACTGGAAACACCATATATTTT. Translating gives CASSPFTTGNTIYF.

This clonotype has at least ten counts. V gene TRBV7-7 combines with J gene TRBJ1-1; TRBD1 agrees at 9 bases. This CDR3 has 13 residues. Per germline, CDR1 SSHAT and CDR2 FNYEAQ (reference sequence). After removal of 5 bases from V and 5 bases from J, the junction contained 3 bases not matched to a gene. The CDR3 DNA sequence: TGTGCCAGCAGCGAGACAGGGGGTACTGAAGCTTTCTTT. It codes for CASSETGGTEAFF.

The count of this clonotype is one. V usage is TRBV10-3 and J usage is TRBJ1-1; D remains unclear. Trimming took off 6 bases at V and 0 bases at J, with 8 bases between the two ends. There are 13 residues in the CDR3. Germline-derived CDR1 and CDR2 are ENHRY and SYGVKD. DNA for the CDR3: TGTGCCATCAGAGATCAGATGAACACTGAAGCTTTCTTT. It is translated as CAIRDQMNTEAFF.

This CDR3 reads CASSLAPSEQETQYF. CDR3 DNA: TGTGCCAGCAGCTTAGCTCCATCCGAACAAGAGACCCAGTACTTC. The rearrangement joins TRBV7-7 to TRBJ2-5; no firm D call. CDR1 is SSHAT, CDR2 FNYEAQ, per germline (reference sequence). The CDR3 is 15 residues long. Trimming pared 0 bases from V and 2 bases from J, leaving 10 bases between. Full variable domain (missing parts from reference TRBV7-7 and TRBJ2-5): GAGVSQSPRYKVTKRGQDVTLRCDPISSHATLYWYQQALGQGPEFLTYFNYEAQPDKSGLPSDRFSAERPEGSISTLTIQRTEQRDSAMYRCASSLAPSEQETQYFGPGTRLLVL.

This clonotype was recorded many times. The chain employs TRBV7-8 and TRBJ1-3, with D unclear. The V gene lost 4 bases and the J gene lost 0 bases, with 1 base spanning the gap. Germline lookup yields CDR1 SGHVS and CDR2 FQNEAQ. The CDR3 runs to 12 residues. The DNA for the CDR3 is TGTGCCAGCAGCTACTCTGGAAACACCATATATTTT. This gives the protein CASSYSGNTIYF.

This clonotype came up a few times. This rearrangement joins TRBV27 to TRBJ2-3, with 15 bases lining up with TRBD2. V trimming: 5 bases; J trimming: 0 bases; junction bases outside the gene matches: 6. From germline, CDR1 is MNHEY and CDR2 SMNVEV (reference sequence). This CDR3 is built from 18 residues. The CDR3: CASSLRGLAGGSTDTQYF. The CDR3 DNA follows: TGTGCCAGCAGTCTAAGGGGACTAGCGGGAGGAAGCACAGATACGCAGTATTTT.

V and J are TRBV7-8 and TRBJ2-3; 15 bases map to TRBD2. This CDR3 is built from 19 residues. The V and J ends lost 6 bases and 6 bases, in that order; junction bases with no gene match: 16. The germline V gene encodes CDR1 SGHVS and CDR2 FQNEAQ. The CDR3 region is CASRRPGLAGGWRSDTQYF. CDR3 DNA: TGTGCCAGCAGGAGACCGGGACTAGCGGGGGGATGGCGGTCTGATACGCAGTATTTT.

There are a few counts of this clonotype. This chain joins TRBV20-1 and TRBJ2-1; weak D call: TRBD2 (6 bases). The germline V gene has CDR1 DFQATT and CDR2 SNEGSKA (reference sequence). Trimming left V 5 bases short and J 9 bases short, with 14 bases between. The CDR3 is made up of 12 amino acids. CDR3 protein: CSAEILASEQFF. The CDR3, as DNA: TGCAGTGCTGAAATACTAGCTAGTGAGCAGTTCTTC.

The chain has TRBV12-3 or TRBV12-4 and TRBJ2-5; 9 bases agree with TRBD2. V gave up 5 bases and J gave up 5 bases; unmatched junction bases: 9. This CDR3 spans 15 amino acids. The chain's CDR3 is CASSGGSGRRETQYF. CDR3 DNA sequence: TGTGCCAGCAGTGGGGGGAGCGGGAGGAGGGAGACCCAGTACTTC.

This clonotype was counted many times. The chain employs TRBV7-2 and TRBJ1-1; D not resolved. The germline V gene encodes CDR1 SGHTA and CDR2 FQGNSA. With 4 bases removed from V and 1 base from J, the gap between germline ends came to 13 bases. This CDR3 comprises 15 residues. DNA for the CDR3: TGTGCCAGCAGCTCTCAACCCGTTCCGAACACTGAAGCTTTCTTT. Translated: CASSSQPVPNTEAFF.

The table lists this clonotype with many counts. This chain uses TRBV7-2 with TRBJ2-5, with 7 bases fitting TRBD2. The CDR3 has 16 residues. Trimming at V came to 5 bases and at J to 7 bases, leaving 16 bases not matched to a gene. The germline CDR1 and CDR2 sequences are SGHTA and FQGNSA. CDR3 nucleotide sequence: TGTGCCAGCAGCCCCCAGTGGGGGGGAGGAGGTGGGACCCAGTACTTC. Encoded protein: CASSPQWGGGGGTQYF.

The CDR3 region is CASSLIAGPRTDTQYF. CDR3 in DNA: TGTGCCAGCAGCTTAATAGCGGGGCCGCGCACAGATACGCAGTATTTT. The V gene is TRBV7-2, the J gene TRBJ2-3, with 8 bases fitting TRBD2. Germline CDR1 is SGHTA and CDR2 is FQGNSA. This CDR3 is 16 amino acids long. After removal of 2 bases from V and 1 base from J, the junction contained 5 bases not matched to a gene.

This clonotype was seen only once. The chain employs TRBV6-1 and TRBJ2-7; 10 bases line up with TRBD1. Losses at the gene ends were 8 bases for V and 3 bases for J; bases not matched to a gene: 7. This CDR3 has 14 residues. Germline V lookup: CDR1 MNHNS, CDR2 SASEGT. DNA for the CDR3: TGTGCCAGCGCACGGGGACAGGGGCGCTACGAGCAGTACTTC. Its translation: CASARGQGRYEQYF.

The V call is TRBV30, the J call TRBJ2-5; 7 nucleotides line up with TRBD1. V gave up 1 base and J gave up 7 bases; unmatched junction bases: 12. CDR3 size: 15 residues. Germline-derived CDR1 and CDR2 are GTSNPN and SVGIG (reference sequence). CDR3 sequence: CAWSENKGATATQYF. The CDR3 bases are TGTGCCTGGAGTGAGAATAAGGGGGCGACGGCGACCCAGTACTTC.

This clonotype has only a few counts. The V gene is TRBV7-2, the J gene TRBJ2-7; possibly TRBD1 for D (6 bases). The CDR3 is 19 amino acids. The germline CDR1 and CDR2 sequences are SGHTA and FQGNSA. V was trimmed by 2 bases and J by 2 bases, leaving 25 bases between them. The CDR3 region is CASSLTVGDLGQFAYEQYF. Here the CDR3 DNA reads TGTGCCAGCAGCTTAACGGTAGGCGACCTGGGACAATTTGCCTACGAGCAGTACTTC.

This sequence joins TRBV7-2 and TRBJ1-1; TRBD1 agrees at 9 bases. Germline CDR1 is SGHTA and CDR2 is FQGNSA. The CDR3 sequence is 14 residues long. The V and J ends lost 3 bases and 7 bases, in that order; junction bases with no gene match: 6. The CDR3 coding sequence is TGTGCCAGCAGCTTGTCACAGGGGGCTAGTGAAGCTTTCTTT. Its translation: CASSLSQGASEAFF. Full variable domain (missing parts from reference TRBV7-2 and TRBJ1-1): GAGVSQSPSNKVTEKGKDVELRCDPISGHTALYWYRQSLGQGLEFLIYFQGNSAPDKSGLPSDRFSAERTGGSVSTLTIQRTQQEDSAVYLCASSLSQGASEAFFGQGTRLTVV.

The chain recombines TRBV7-2 with TRBJ2-2; D perhaps matches TRBD2 (6 bases). Trimming took off 6 bases at V and 6 bases at J, with 17 bases between the two ends. CDR3 length: 15 amino acids. Looked up from germline, CDR1 is SGHTA and CDR2 is FQGNSA. This CDR3 reads CASRRDGTLAGELFF. CDR3 coding DNA: TGTGCCAGCAGGCGGGACGGAACCTTGGCCGGGGAGCTGTTTTTT.

The chain has TRBV12-3 or TRBV12-4 and TRBJ2-1; 9 nucleotides line up with TRBD2. The CDR3 has 15 residues. Trimming took 6 bases from V and 5 from J; bases not matched to a gene: 8. This chain's CDR3 is CASSKREAGHNEQFF. The CDR3 nucleotides read TGTGCCAGCAGCAAGCGGGAGGCGGGGCACAATGAGCAGTTCTTC.

V gene TRBV28 combines with J gene TRBJ1-1; D call uncertain. The V and J ends lost 7 bases and 3 bases respectively, with 12 bases between them. The CDR3 consists of 13 residues. Germline CDR1 MDHEN, CDR2 SYDVKM. In nucleotides, the CDR3 is TGTGCCAGCACCCTAGCGGGATACACTGAAGCTTTCTTT. It specifies CASTLAGYTEAFF.

The chain uses TRBV27 and TRBJ2-1; D ambiguous. Trimming took off 0 bases at V and 8 bases at J, with 17 bases between the two ends. CDR3 size: 16 residues. Per the germline V gene, CDR1 is MNHEY and CDR2 is SMNVEV (reference sequence). The CDR3 loop reads CASSLSFTASRHEQFF. CDR3 coding DNA: TGTGCCAGCAGTTTATCTTTTACAGCCTCTCGCCATGAGCAGTTCTTC.

This clonotype turned up a few times. This sequence joins TRBV7-2 and TRBJ1-2; D is unresolved. Germline V gene sequence: CDR1 SGHTA, CDR2 FQGNSA. V was shortened by 5 bases and J by 2 bases, with 12 bases between the two germline ends. This CDR3 has 14 residues. The CDR3 region is CASSPRTENYGYTF. CDR3 coding DNA: TGTGCCAGCAGCCCCCGTACCGAGAACTATGGCTACACCTTC.

This clonotype was found a few times. This chain links TRBV27 with TRBJ1-5; D not resolved. Trimming removed 4 bases at V and 7 bases at J, with 8 bases between. This CDR3 contains 12 residues. Germline CDR1 MNHEY, CDR2 SMNVEV (reference sequence). CDR3 bases: TGTGCCAGCAGTTACGGTGGACAGCCCCAGCATTTT. Encoded protein: CASSYGGQPQHF.

This clonotype was counted between two and nine times. The rearrangement joins TRBV6-1 to TRBJ2-1; D is undetermined. V was pared by 5 bases and J by 6 bases, with 17 bases between. The CDR3 covers 15 residues. Germline values: CDR1 MNHNS, CDR2 SASEGT. CDR3: CASSSPGVFGNEQFF. CDR3 bases: TGTGCCAGCAGTTCCCCCGGAGTTTTCGGCAATGAGCAGTTCTTC.